This TCR beta chain was observed in a study of identical twins. The V segment lost 0 bases and the J segment 4 bases; nucleotides outside the gene matches: 12. CDR1 is DFQATT, CDR2 SNEGSKA, per germline (reference sequence). The CDR3 runs to 17 residues. TCRdb recomputed calls from the 5' RACE reads with MiXCR, one row per CDR3 protein. The sample yields about 250,000 distinct CDR3 sequences, about an eighth seen once. The chain combines TRBV20-1 with TRBJ2-3; 8 bases match TRBD2. Sequences were obtained from memory (CD45RO+) T cells sorted from blood. This TCR was recovered from a woman under 30 in good health. The CDR3 DNA sequence: TGCAGTGCTAGAGATCCGAGAGCGGGGCGGGGGGCAGATACGCAGTATTTT. Translating gives CSARDPRAGRGADTQYF.